This T cell receptor beta chain comes out of a study of human T cells and chemical hapten exposure. The CDR3 sequence is 15 residues long. Germline CDR1 LGHDT, CDR2 YNNKEL (reference sequence). V was trimmed by 0 bases and J by 4 bases, leaving 9 bases between them. General study results and limits: After DPC sensitization, TCRs above 1 in 1000 frequency showed no change.

The authors extracted total RNA from unfractionated whole blood. On this clonotype: The target antigen is unknown.

The library attached unique molecular identifiers to individual cDNA molecules. Using its own MiXCR run on the 5' RACE reads, TCRdb lists one record per CDR3 protein. Among tens of thousands of distinct CDR3 sequences listed, roughly 15% were seen once. The rearrangement links TRBV3-1 to TRBJ2-2, with D unresolved. The receptor comes from a female donor in good health. This CDR3 is CASSQDSVGTGELFF. The CDR3 nucleotides are TGTGCCAGCAGCCAAGATTCGGTCGGCACCGGGGAGCTGTTTTTT.